These T cell receptor beta chains were read from a single sample in a study of blood T cells in healthy people across ages. TCRdb redid the calling of the 5' RACE reads with MiXCR, one entry per CDR3 protein. The table records roughly 2 million distinct CDR3 sequences, around 48% of them present only once. The sample consisted of blood. The receptors shown here come from a woman aged 40 to 50 in good health. The CDR3 runs from the conserved cysteine through the conserved F or W. A D gene is named only where the DNA matches it firmly. Size values are once, few and many counts, or a class for expanded clones, and some rows have none.

clone_size	j_call	d_call	v_call	cdr3_nt	cdr3_aa
few	TRBJ1-6	TRBD1	TRBV7-2	TGTGCCAGCAGCTTAGCTTGGACAGGAAGCTCCTATAATTCACCCCTCCACTTT	CASSLAWTGSSYNSPLHF
-	TRBJ2-5	-	TRBV6-5	TGTGCCAGCAGTTATTGGGGGGTGGAAGAGACCCAGTACTTC	CASSYWGVEETQYF
-	TRBJ2-1	-	TRBV7-6	TGTGCCAGCAGCCATGGACAGTCTGGGAATGAGCAGTTCTTC	CASSHGQSGNEQFF
-	TRBJ1-2	-	TRBV27	TGTGCCAGTAGTTTAGGGGTGACAGCAAACTATGGCTACACCTTC	CASSLGVTANYGYTF
-	TRBJ2-5	-	TRBV18	TGTGCCAGCTCACCACGCGGGACAGAGCAAGAGACTCAGTACTTC	CASSPRGTEQETQYF
-	TRBJ2-1	-	TRBV29-1	TGCAGCGTTGGACCGCTCAGCTCCTACAATGAGCAGTTCTTC	CSVGPLSSYNEQFF
-	TRBJ2-5	-	TRBV9	TGTGCCAGCAGCCCAGGAGGGTCTAGCCAAGAGACCCAGTACTTC	CASSPGGSSQETQYF
-	TRBJ1-1	TRBD1	TRBV5-1	TGCGCCAGCAGCTACGGGACAGGGAGGGTGAACACTGAAGCTTTCTTT	CASSYGTGRVNTEAFF
-	TRBJ2-4	TRBD1	TRBV13	TGTGCCAGCAGCTCCGGACAGGGGGCAGGTGACATTCAGTACTTC	CASSSGQGAGDIQYF
few	TRBJ1-2	-	TRBV4-1	TGCGCCAGCAGCCAAGTGGAGACGGGACCCTACGGCTACACCTTC	CASSQVETGPYGYTF
once	TRBJ2-1	-	TRBV20-1	TGCAGTGCTAGTAGACTAGTCTACGATGAGCAGTTCTTC	CSASRLVYDEQFF
few	TRBJ2-7	-	TRBV24-1	TGTGCCACCAGTGATACCAACGAGCAGTACTTC	CATSDTNEQYF
-	TRBJ2-6	-	TRBV2	TGTGCCAGCAGTGAGGCAAGGCAGTTCTCTGGGGCCAACGTCCTGACTTTC	CASSEARQFSGANVLTF
-	TRBJ2-3	-	TRBV4-3	TGCGCCAGCAGCCAAGTTTCCACAGGGTTCACAGATACGCAGTATTTT	CASSQVSTGFTDTQYF
-	TRBJ1-1	-	TRBV28	TGTGCCAGCAGACGCCCGGGGGGTTCCACTGAAGCTTTCTTT	CASRRPGGSTEAFF
-	TRBJ1-2	TRBD1	TRBV7-9	TGTGCCAGTAACTCACTGCCGGGACAGAAAGATAACTATGGCTACACCTTC	CASNSLPGQKDNYGYTF
-	TRBJ2-7	TRBD2	TRBV5-6	TGTGCCAGCAGCCTACCGGGGCTAGCGGGGGGGTCCAGCTCCTACGAGCAGTACTTC	CASSLPGLAGGSSSYEQYF
-	TRBJ2-7	-	TRBV6-2/TRBV6-3	TGTGCCGGCAAAAAGCCGGGAGTTAGCTCCTACGAGCAGTACTTC	CAGKKPGVSSYEQYF
-	TRBJ2-3	-	TRBV12-3/TRBV12-4	TGTGCCAGCATAGGGGTTCGTACAGATACGCAGTATTTT	CASIGVRTDTQYF
few	TRBJ2-1	TRBD1	TRBV11-1	TGTGCCAGTACCGTGGGGGGACAGGCCGACAATGAGCAGTTCTTC	CASTVGGQADNEQFF
-	TRBJ1-2	-	TRBV20-1	TGCAGTGCGAATGGACAGTTTAACTATGGCTACACCTTC	CSANGQFNYGYTF
few	TRBJ1-1	-	TRBV3-1	TGTGCCAGCAGCCAAGGGTCCCTTCACACTGAAGCTTTCTTT	CASSQGSLHTEAFF
-	TRBJ1-2	TRBD1	TRBV10-3	TGTGCCATCAGCCCGGGACAGGGTGATTCTGGCTACACCTTC	CAISPGQGDSGYTF
-	TRBJ2-3	-	TRBV13	TGTGCCAGCAGCCACTCTCCAGGCGGCGCTAGCACAGATACGCAGTATTTT	CASSHSPGGASTDTQYF
-	TRBJ1-6	TRBD1	TRBV7-8	TGTGCCAGCAGCGACGGACAGGGGGGATATAATTCACCCCTCCACTTT	CASSDGQGGYNSPLHF
-	TRBJ2-1	-	TRBV6-2/TRBV6-3	TGTGCCAGCAGTTTTTTAGCCCGGGGCGCCCTCAATGAGCAGTTCTTC	CASSFLARGALNEQFF
-	TRBJ2-5	-	TRBV7-2	TGTGCCAGCAGCTTACAGGCAGGGCCACAAGAGACCCAGTACTTC	CASSLQAGPQETQYF
few	TRBJ2-1	-	TRBV2	TGTGCCAGCAGTACAGGAGGCACTGAGCAGTTCTTC	CASSTGGTEQFF
once	TRBJ1-3	-	TRBV2	TGTGCCAGCAGGAAGGAAGGCTCCATCTCTGGAAACACCATATATTTT	CASRKEGSISGNTIYF